The entry that follows covers one T cell receptor beta chain sequence. Its specificity is not known. The length of the CDR3 is 14 residues. The sample belongs to a study of beta chain features in type 1 diabetes. Turning to the study itself: All samples yielded roughly 100,000,000 examined sorted cells. Findings and caveats of the study: Shorter TCRB CDR3s, moderately but significantly so, were found in Type 1 diabetes patients in all four CD4+ subsets.

Reverse transcribing all isolated RNA meant expressed TCRB transcripts were sequenced. This table comes from immunoSEQ multiplex PCR, and its TCRdb copy is limited to in-frame clones, with some not included. The table shows hundreds of thousands of clones, with around 9.7% occurring only once. The gene calls are TRBV21-1 and TRBJ1-2. TRBV21-1 is shown as a pseudogene. The sequence was obtained from a man younger than 45 with type 1 diabetes. The sequencing input was central memory CD4+ T cells from blood. The CDR3 protein is CASSPPVEDDGYTF. DNA of the CDR3: TGTGCCAGCAGCCCCCCGGTAGAGGACGATGGCTACACCTTC.